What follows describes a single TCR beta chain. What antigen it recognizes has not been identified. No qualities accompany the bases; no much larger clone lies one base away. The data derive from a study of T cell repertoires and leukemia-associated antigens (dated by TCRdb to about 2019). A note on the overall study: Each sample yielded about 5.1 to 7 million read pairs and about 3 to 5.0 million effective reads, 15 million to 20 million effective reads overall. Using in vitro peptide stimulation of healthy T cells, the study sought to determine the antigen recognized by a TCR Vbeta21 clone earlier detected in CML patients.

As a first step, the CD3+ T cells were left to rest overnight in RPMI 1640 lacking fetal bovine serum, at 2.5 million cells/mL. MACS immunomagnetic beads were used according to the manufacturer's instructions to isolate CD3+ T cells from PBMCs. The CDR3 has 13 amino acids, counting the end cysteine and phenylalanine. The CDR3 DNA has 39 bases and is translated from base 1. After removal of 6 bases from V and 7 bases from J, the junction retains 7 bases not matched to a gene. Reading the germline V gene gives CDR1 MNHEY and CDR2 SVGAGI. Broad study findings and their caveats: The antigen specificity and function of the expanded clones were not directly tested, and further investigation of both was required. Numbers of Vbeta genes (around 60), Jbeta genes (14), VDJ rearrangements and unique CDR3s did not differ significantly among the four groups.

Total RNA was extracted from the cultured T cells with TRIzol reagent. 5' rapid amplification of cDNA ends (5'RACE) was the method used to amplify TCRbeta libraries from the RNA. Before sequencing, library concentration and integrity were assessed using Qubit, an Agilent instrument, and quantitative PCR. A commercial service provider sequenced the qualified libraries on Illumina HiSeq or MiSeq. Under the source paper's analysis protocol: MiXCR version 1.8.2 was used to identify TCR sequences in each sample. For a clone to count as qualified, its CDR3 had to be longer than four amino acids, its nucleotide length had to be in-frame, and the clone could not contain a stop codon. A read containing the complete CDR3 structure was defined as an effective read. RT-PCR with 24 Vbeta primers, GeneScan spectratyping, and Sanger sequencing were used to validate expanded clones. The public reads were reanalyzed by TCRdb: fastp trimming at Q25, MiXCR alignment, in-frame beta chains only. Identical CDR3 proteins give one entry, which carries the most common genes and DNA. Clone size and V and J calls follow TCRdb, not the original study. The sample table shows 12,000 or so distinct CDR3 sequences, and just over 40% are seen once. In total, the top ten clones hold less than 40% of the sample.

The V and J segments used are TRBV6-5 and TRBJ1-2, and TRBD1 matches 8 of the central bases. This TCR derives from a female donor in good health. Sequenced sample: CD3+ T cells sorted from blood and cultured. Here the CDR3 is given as CASSFGQGGGYTF. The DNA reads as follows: TGTGCCAGCAGCTTCGGACAGGGAGGTGGCTACACCTTC.